The present T cell receptor (beta chain) was sequenced within a study of regulatory T cells in long-lasting Graves disease. The authors built TCR beta libraries using iRepertoire HTBI primers and Arm-PCR of CDR3 regions. TCRdb re-derived calls from the multiplex PCR reads in MiXCR, one entry per CDR3 protein. The sample lists 420,000 or so distinct CDR3 sequences, around 20% occurring once. Time point in this sample: persistent/refractory GD, antithyroid drugs over 5 years with positive TRAb. From RNA extracted from PBMCs, the TCR library was made. Patients came from an endocrinology department in Xi'an, China. CDR3 length: 15 amino acids. Germline loops: CDR1 SNHLY, CDR2 FYNNEI. The J segment lost 6 bases and the V segment lost 2 bases, leaving 7 bases of the junction unmatched.

This clonotype was sampled from a female donor with Graves disease. The chain carries TRBV2 and TRBJ1-5, with TRBD1 identical over 7 bases. Source: peripheral blood mononuclear cells (PBMCs), taken when the disease was refractory, from a patient treated with antithyroid drugs. This CDR3 is CASSENPTGRQPQHF. Here the CDR3 DNA reads TGTGCCAGCAGTGAAAACCCGACAGGGCGTCAGCCCCAGCATTTT.